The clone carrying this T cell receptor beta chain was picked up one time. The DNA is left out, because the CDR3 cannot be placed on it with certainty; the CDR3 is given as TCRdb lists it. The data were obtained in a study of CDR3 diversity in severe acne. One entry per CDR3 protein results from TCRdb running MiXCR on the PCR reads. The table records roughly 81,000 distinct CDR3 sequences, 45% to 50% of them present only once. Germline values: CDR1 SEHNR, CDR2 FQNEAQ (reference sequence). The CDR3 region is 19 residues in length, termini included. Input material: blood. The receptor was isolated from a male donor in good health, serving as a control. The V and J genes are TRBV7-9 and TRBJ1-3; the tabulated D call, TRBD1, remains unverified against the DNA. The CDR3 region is CASSPTDYEQYFGPGTIYF.